The rows below give T cell receptor beta chains drawn from one sample of a study of T cell responses to AZD1222 COVID-19 vaccine. Sequencing was performed with immunoSEQ multiplex PCR; in TCRdb, only in-frame clones are kept and a portion is missing. The sample includes tens of thousands of clones, about nine tenths of them seen just once. Here the sequenced sample was peripheral blood, taken on day 0 of AZD1222 vaccination. These receptors all stem from an adult in good health. Both conserved end residues are part of each CDR3. D genes are given only for firm matches. Only some rows state a clone size, as once, few, many or a class for expanded clones.

V gene	clone size	D gene	J gene	CDR3 protein	CDR3 DNA
TRBV30	.	TRBD1	TRBJ1-5	CAWSVGTAGRQPQHF	TGTGCCTGGAGTGTAGGGACAGCGGGCCGTCAGCCCCAGCATTTT
TRBV27	.	.	TRBJ2-7	CASARGASSYEQYF	TGTGCCAGCGCTCGTGGGGCCTCCTCCTACGAGCAGTACTTC
TRBV6-1	.	TRBD1	TRBJ1-1	CASSERQGARFEAFF	TGTGCCAGCAGTGAAAGACAGGGGGCGCGATTTGAAGCTTTCTTT
TRBV5-1	.	.	TRBJ1-3	CASSPGRWMGNTIYF	TGCGCCAGCAGCCCGGGACGGTGGATGGGAAACACCATATATTTT
TRBV4-2	once	TRBD1	TRBJ1-5	CASSQDGTAWTGQPQHF	TGTGCCAGCAGCCAGGACGGGACCGCTTGGACAGGGCAGCCCCAGCATTTT
TRBV5-6	.	TRBD1	TRBJ1-6	CASSWGTGGNSPLHF	TGTGCCAGCAGCTGGGGGACAGGGGGCAATTCACCCCTCCACTTT
TRBV6-5	.	.	TRBJ2-7	CASTTTVWGSGERYF	TGTGCCAGCACCACGACTGTATGGGGTTCGGGCGAGCGGTACTTC
TRBV19	.	.	TRBJ1-3	CASSTPHVSSGNTIYF	TGTGCCAGTAGTACCCCCCACGTAAGCTCTGGAAACACCATATATTTT
TRBV30	.	TRBD1	TRBJ1-3	CAWSVPETGAGNTIYF	TGTGCCTGGAGTGTACCCGAGACAGGGGCAGGGAACACCATATATTTT
TRBV10-3	.	.	TRBJ2-2	CAISESNAGGGGELFF	TGTGCCATCAGTGAGTCGAACGCCGGGGGCGGCGGGGAGCTGTTTTTT
TRBV18	.	.	TRBJ2-5	CASSPNRQETQYF	TGTGCCAGCTCACCTAACAGGCAAGAGACCCAGTACTTC
TRBV10-3	.	.	TRBJ2-7	CAISGLTGDEQYF	TGTGCCATCAGTGGGCTGACAGGTGACGAGCAGTACTTC
TRBV29-1	.	.	TRBJ1-1	CSVSRGSTEAFF	TGCAGCGTAAGTAGGGGGAGCACTGAAGCTTTCTTT
TRBV12-3/TRBV12-4	once	.	TRBJ2-5	CASGGTRETQYF	TGTGCCAGCGGGGGGACTCGGGAGACCCAGTACTTC
TRBV2	.	TRBD1	TRBJ1-1	CASSGQGLNTEAFF	TGTGCCAGCAGTGGACAGGGCTTGAACACTGAAGCTTTCTTT
TRBV7-2	.	.	TRBJ1-2	CASKKGNGYTF	TGTGCCAGCAAAAAGGGAAACGGCTACACCTTC
TRBV29-1	.	.	TRBJ2-4	CSVWSGDVDIQYF	TGCAGCGTTTGGTCAGGGGATGTGGACATTCAGTACTTC
TRBV5-1	.	TRBD1	TRBJ1-6	CASRPTGGSSYNSPLHF	TGCGCCAGCAGACCCACAGGGGGAAGCTCCTATAATTCACCCCTCCACTTT
TRBV15	.	TRBD2	TRBJ2-2	CATSRAAGAGELFF	TGTGCCACCAGCAGAGCTGCGGGGGCCGGGGAGCTGTTTTTT
TRBV3-1/TRBV3-2	few	.	TRBJ1-3	CASSSLTGTSGNTIYF	TGTGCCAGCAGTTCACTTACAGGTACCTCTGGAAACACCATATATTTT
TRBV7-2	.	.	TRBJ1-6	CASSLIRTGNYNSPLHF	TGTGCCAGCAGCTTAATCCGAACAGGGAACTATAATTCACCCCTCCACTTT
TRBV10-2	.	.	TRBJ1-4	CASSEFHWSLNNEKLFF	TGCGCCAGCAGTGAGTTTCATTGGTCGTTGAATAATGAAAAACTGTTTTTT
TRBV6-1	.	.	TRBJ1-1	CASSEGGGGVSEAFF	TGTGCCAGCAGTGAAGGCGGAGGGGGGGTGTCTGAAGCTTTCTTT
TRBV7-9	.	.	TRBJ2-3	CASSSPDTDTQYF	TGTGCCAGCAGCTCCCCCGACACAGATACGCAGTATTTT
TRBV11-2	.	.	TRBJ2-1	CASSPPVREQFF	TGTGCCAGCAGCCCCCCTGTCAGGGAGCAGTTCTTC
TRBV27	.	TRBD1	TRBJ1-2	CASSSQDRAGHTF	TGTGCCAGCAGTTCACAAGACAGGGCCGGACACACCTTC